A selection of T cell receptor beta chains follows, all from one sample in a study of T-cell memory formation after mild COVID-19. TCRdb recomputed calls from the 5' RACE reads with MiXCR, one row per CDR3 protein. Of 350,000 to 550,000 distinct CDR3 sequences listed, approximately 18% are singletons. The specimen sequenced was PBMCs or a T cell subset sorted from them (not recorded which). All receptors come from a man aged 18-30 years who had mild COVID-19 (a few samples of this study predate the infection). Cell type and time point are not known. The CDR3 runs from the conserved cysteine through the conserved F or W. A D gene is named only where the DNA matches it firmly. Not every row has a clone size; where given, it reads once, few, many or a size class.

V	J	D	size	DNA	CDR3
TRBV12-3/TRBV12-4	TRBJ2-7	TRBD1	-	TGTGCCAGCAGGAAGGGGACAGGGAGAGGCTACGAGCAGTACTTC	CASRKGTGRGYEQYF
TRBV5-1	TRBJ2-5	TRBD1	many	TGCGCCAGCAGCTTGTCGACAGGGGGCCGGGGAGAGACCCAGTACTTC	CASSLSTGGRGETQYF
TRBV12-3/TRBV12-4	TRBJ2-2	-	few	TGTGCCAGCAAGTACGGCAACACCGGGGAGCTGTTTTTT	CASKYGNTGELFF
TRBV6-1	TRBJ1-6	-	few	TGTGCCAGCAGTGAGCCCATTGACGGAGTCAATTCACCCCTCCACTTT	CASSEPIDGVNSPLHF
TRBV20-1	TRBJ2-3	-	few	TGCAGTGCTAGCTGGGGGGGCAGCACAGATACGCAGTATTTT	CSASWGGSTDTQYF
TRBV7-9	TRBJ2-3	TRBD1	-	TGTGCCAGCAGCTTCCGACAGGGGGCAGATACGCAGTATTTT	CASSFRQGADTQYF
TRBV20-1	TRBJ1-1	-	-	TGCAGTGCTAGAGATCCAAACGCCATTGGCACTGAAGCTTTCTTT	CSARDPNAIGTEAFF
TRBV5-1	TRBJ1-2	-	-	TGCGACAGCAGCTTGTCGGCCAGCCTTAACTATGGCTACACCTTC	CDSSLSASLNYGYTF
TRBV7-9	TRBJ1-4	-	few	TGTGCCAGCAGCTTACTGCCAGGGGAGGGGGCAACTAATGAAAAACTGTTTTTT	CASSLLPGEGATNEKLFF
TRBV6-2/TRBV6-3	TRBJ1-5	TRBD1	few	TGTGCCAGCAACGACAGGGGGCTTAGCAATCAGCCCCAGCATTTT	CASNDRGLSNQPQHF
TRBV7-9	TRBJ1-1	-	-	TGTGCCAGCAGCCCACCGGGGGGGCTCCAAAGGACTGAAGCTTTCTTT	CASSPPGGLQRTEAFF
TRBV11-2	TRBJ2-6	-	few	TGTGCCAGCGTGTTTTCTGGGGCCAACGTCCTGACTTTC	CASVFSGANVLTF
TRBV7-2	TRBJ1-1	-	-	TGTGCCAGCAGGGCGATTGGGGGCGTCACTGAAGCTTTCTTT	CASRAIGGVTEAFF
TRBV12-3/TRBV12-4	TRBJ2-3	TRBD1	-	TGTGCCAGCAGTACCGGGACAGGGCGGGATACGCAGTATTTT	CASSTGTGRDTQYF
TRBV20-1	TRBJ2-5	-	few	TGCAGTGCTCGGGATCGGCGGGGCGGGGAGACCCAGTACTTC	CSARDRRGGETQYF
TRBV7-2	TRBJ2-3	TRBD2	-	TGTGCCAGCAGCACGCGGACTAGCGGGACCAACACAGATACGCAGTATTTT	CASSTRTSGTNTDTQYF
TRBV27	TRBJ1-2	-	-	TGTGCCTCTGATTGGGTAGGGGGCTACACCTTC	CASDWVGGYTF
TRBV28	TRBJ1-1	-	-	TGTGCCAGCAATGAAGGGTTCGACTTGAACACTGAAGCTTTCTTT	CASNEGFDLNTEAFF
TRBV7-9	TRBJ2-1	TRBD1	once	TGTGCCAGCAGCCGCACAGGGGCCCTTCCGATTACCTCCTACAATGAGCAGTTCTTC	CASSRTGALPITSYNEQFF
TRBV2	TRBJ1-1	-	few	TGTGCCAGCAGCCACGAACTTCAAGGCGCTTTCTTT	CASSHELQGAFF
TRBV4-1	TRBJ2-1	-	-	TGCGCCAGCAGGGAGGGTGTGAATGAGCAGTTCTTC	CASREGVNEQFF
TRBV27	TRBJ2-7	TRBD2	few	TGTGCCAGCAGCCCGATAGCGGGGGGTCCTTCCTACGAGCAGTACTTC	CASSPIAGGPSYEQYF
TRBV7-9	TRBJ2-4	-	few	TGTGCCACCAAGGGGTCGGGGAAGTGGCACTTC	CATKGSGKWHF
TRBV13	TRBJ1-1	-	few	TGTGCCAGCAGCTTAATCGAGAACGAAGCTTTCTTT	CASSLIENEAFF
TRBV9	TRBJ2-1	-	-	TGTGCCAGCAGCGTAGCTGGGGATCTCAATGAGCAGTTCTTC	CASSVAGDLNEQFF
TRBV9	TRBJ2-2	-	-	TGTGCCAGCAGCTTTTCCGCGGGGAGGAACACCGGGGAGCTGTTTTTT	CASSFSAGRNTGELFF
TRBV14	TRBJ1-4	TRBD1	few	TGTGCCAGCAGCCTGACAGGGTTCGATGAAAAACTGTTTTTT	CASSLTGFDEKLFF
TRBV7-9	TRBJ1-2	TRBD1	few	TGTGCCAGCAGCCTCGACAGGGAGCGGGGCTACACCTTC	CASSLDRERGYTF
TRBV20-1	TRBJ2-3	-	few	TGCAGTGCTAGAATTCTGAGGGGGTCCGATACGCAGTATTTT	CSARILRGSDTQYF
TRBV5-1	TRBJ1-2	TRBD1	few	TGCGCCAGCAGCTTCGTAACAGGGGAAGGGGAGAATGGCTACACCTTC	CASSFVTGEGENGYTF
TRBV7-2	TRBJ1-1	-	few	TGTGCCAGCAGCTTATTAGGCGGGGAATGGTTCACTGAAGCTTTCTTT	CASSLLGGEWFTEAFF
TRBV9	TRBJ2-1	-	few	TGTGCCAGCAGCGTGGCGGGGTTAGCCTACAATGAGCAGTTCTTC	CASSVAGLAYNEQFF
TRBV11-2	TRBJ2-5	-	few	TGTGCCAGCAGCTTAGTCTCGACAGGGACTCAAGAGACCCAGTACTTC	CASSLVSTGTQETQYF
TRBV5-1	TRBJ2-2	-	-	TGCGCCAGCAGCTACGGGTGGCCACGCGACTTCAGAACCGGGGAGCTGTTTTTT	CASSYGWPRDFRTGELFF
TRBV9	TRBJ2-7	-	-	TGTGCCAGCAGCGCCAACATCGACAGCTACGAGCAGTACTTC	CASSANIDSYEQYF